This entry features one T cell receptor beta chain sequence. The sample holds a few counts of this clonotype. Its specific antigen is unknown. No base quality information exists; no much larger clone differs at one position. The data derive from a study of T-cell reconstitution after alpha-beta-depleted transplantation in children (dated by TCRdb to about 2016). For the wider study: Using TCR repertoire profiling, the study quantitatively followed how T-cell immune reconstitution unfolded in children after TCRalphabeta/CD19-depleted allogeneic hematopoietic cell transplantation.

In the paper's terms, the treatment or condition label means: allogeneic hematopoietic cell transplantation with graft depleted of TCRalphabeta T cells and CD19 B cells. Transplant recipients were children who received TCRalphabeta/CD19-depleted allogeneic hematopoietic cell grafts. Beyond this particular receptor, the publication reports: In some patients, the high TCRbeta diversity seen at day 60 was put down to recipient T cells and intrathymic progenitors that had survived conditioning. Over the following months the frequencies of hyperexpanded clones went down, and after one year T-cell counts and TCRbeta diversity were mostly credited to newly produced T cells. The apparently early alphabetaT-cell count recovery about two months after transplant was reportedly dependent on only several hundred rapidly expanded clones derived from non-depleted graft cells.

Receptors were amplified or captured by PCR. These reads were obtained on an Illumina HiSeq 2500. Molecular barcoding was employed in the preparation of TCR libraries, with unique molecular identifiers being used to normalize TCRbeta repertoire quantification. Through fastp at Q25 and MiXCR, TCRdb rebuilt clones from the public reads, retaining in-frame beta chains. Each CDR3 protein appears once, grouped with its most common genes and DNA. This sample holds some 81,000 distinct CDR3 sequences; 12% to 15% were observed only once. Clones ranked in the top ten supply 27% of the sample. Trimming takes 0 bases off V and 3 bases off J; junction bases not matched to a gene: 13. CDR1 and CDR2, looked up from the germline V gene, are ENHRY and SYGVKD. The CDR3 goes from the cysteine to the phenylalanine over 19 residues. Only the CDR3 region is kept as DNA, spanning 57 bases read in frame from base 1.

The receptor comes from a male patient aged 2-10 years who had a stem cell transplant for acute lymphoblastic leukemia, so the T cells may come from the graft donor. This chain is built from TRBV10-3 and TRBJ2-7; 11 central bases correspond to TRBD2. The sample consisted of PBMCs, mostly from graft donor cells, taken 180 days after TCRalphabeta/CD19-depleted stem cell transplant. The CDR3: CAISESSGRAQDRNYEQYF. The sequenced DNA: TGTGCCATCAGTGAGTCTAGCGGGAGGGCCCAGGATCGAAACTACGAGCAGTACTTC.